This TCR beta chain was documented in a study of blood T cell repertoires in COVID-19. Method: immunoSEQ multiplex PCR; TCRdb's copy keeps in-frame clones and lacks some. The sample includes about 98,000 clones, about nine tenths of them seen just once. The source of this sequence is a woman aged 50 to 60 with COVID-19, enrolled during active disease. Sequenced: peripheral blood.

CDR3 bases: TGTGCCAGCAGCCCCGACGGGAACTATGGCTACACCTTC. Protein sequence: CASSPDGNYGYTF. The chain is built from TRBV3-1 (or the pseudogene TRBV3-2) and TRBJ1-2; no clear D gene. The V end lost 4 bases, the J end lost 2 bases, and 8 bases lay between the germline ends. The germline gives CDR1 LGHDT, CDR2 YNNKEL (reference sequence). CDR3 length equals 13 residues.